The text below deals with one T cell receptor beta chain. Its antigen remains unidentified. The repertoire was sequenced with immunoSEQ multiplex PCR; TCRdb's copy has only in-frame clones and lacks some. The table lists 150,000 to 200,000 clones, 85% to 95% of them singletons. These data come from a study of T cell responses to AZD1222 COVID-19 vaccine. For the study at large: It was second doses at about 4 or about 12 weeks that were pooled.

Germline V gene data show CDR1 as MNHEY and CDR2 as SVGAGI. The CDR3 runs 12 residues. V lost 5 bases and J lost 3, with 7 bases in between. Notes on the study in general: White British ancestry dominated among donors, who included more females, and clonal diversity was possibly underestimated. Across spike, vaccine-associated CD4 TCRs were found, dominant at 160-218 and 743-854.

The material sequenced was peripheral blood, taken on day 0 of AZD1222 vaccination. The sequence derives from an adult in good health. This chain connects TRBV6-5 to TRBJ1-2; D may be TRBD1 (6 bases). In nucleotides, the CDR3 is TGTGCCAGCAGTCCAGGGGACTATGGCTACACCTTC. It encodes CASSPGDYGYTF.